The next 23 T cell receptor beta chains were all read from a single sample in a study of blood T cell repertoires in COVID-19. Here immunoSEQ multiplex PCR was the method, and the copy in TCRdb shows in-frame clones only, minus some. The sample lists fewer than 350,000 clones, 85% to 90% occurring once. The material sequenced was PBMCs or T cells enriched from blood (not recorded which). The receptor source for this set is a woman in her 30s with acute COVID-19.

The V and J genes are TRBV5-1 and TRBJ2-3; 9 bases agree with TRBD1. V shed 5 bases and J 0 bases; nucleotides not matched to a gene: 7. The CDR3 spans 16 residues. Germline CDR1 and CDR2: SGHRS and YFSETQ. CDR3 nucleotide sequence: TGCGCCAGCAGTCTAACAGGGGGCTTCAGCACAGATACGCAGTATTTT. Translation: CASSLTGGFSTDTQYF.

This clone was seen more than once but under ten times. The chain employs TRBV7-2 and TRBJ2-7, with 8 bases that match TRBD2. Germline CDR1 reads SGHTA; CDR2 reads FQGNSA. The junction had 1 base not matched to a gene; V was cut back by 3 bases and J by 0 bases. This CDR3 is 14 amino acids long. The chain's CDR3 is CASSFSGSSYEQYF. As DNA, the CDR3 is TGTGCCAGCAGCTTCAGCGGGAGCTCCTACGAGCAGTACTTC.

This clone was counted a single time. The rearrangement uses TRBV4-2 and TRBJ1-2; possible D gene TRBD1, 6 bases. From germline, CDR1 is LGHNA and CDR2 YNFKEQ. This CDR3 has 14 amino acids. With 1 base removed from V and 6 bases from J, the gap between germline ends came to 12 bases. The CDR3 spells CASSQGTGIDGYTF. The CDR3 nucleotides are TGTGCCAGCAGCCAAGGAACAGGGATCGATGGCTACACCTTC.

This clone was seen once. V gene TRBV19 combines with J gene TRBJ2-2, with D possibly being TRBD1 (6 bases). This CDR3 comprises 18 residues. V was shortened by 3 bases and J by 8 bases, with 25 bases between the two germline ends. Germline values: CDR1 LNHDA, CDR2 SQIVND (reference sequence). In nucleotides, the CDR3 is TGTGCCAGTAGTATCAGGGCTTCCGGGACACTGGTTTCAGGGGAGCTGTTTTTT. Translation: CASSIRASGTLVSGELFF.

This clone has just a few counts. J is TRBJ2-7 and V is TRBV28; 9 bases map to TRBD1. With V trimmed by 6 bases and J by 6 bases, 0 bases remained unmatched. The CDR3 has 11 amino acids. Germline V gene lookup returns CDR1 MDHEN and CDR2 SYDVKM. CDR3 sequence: CASRGQGEQYF. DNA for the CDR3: TGTGCCAGCAGGGGACAGGGCGAGCAGTACTTC.

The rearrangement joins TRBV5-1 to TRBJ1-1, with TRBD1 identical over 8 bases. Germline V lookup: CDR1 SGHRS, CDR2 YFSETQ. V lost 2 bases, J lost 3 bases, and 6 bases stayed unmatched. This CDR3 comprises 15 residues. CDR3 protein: CASSLNPGQDTEAFF. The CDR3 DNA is TGCGCCAGCAGCTTAAATCCGGGACAGGACACTGAAGCTTTCTTT.

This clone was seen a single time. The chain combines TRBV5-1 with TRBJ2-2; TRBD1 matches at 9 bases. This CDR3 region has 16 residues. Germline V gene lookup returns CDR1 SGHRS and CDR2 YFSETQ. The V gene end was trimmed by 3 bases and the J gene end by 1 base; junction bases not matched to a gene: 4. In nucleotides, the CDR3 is TGCGCCAGCAGCTATCCGACAGGGGGGAACACCGGGGAGCTGTTTTTT. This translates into CASSYPTGGNTGELFF.

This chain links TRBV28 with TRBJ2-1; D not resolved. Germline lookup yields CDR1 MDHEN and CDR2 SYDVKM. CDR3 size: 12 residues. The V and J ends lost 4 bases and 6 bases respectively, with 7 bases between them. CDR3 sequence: CASSSTGNEQFF. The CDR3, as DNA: TGTGCCAGCAGTTCTACGGGCAATGAGCAGTTCTTC.

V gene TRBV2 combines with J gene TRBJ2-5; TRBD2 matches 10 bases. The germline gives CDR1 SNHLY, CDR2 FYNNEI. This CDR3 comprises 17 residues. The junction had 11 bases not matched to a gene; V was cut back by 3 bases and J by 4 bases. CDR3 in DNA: TGTGCCAGCAGTGATTCCCCAACGACTAGCGGGCTAGAGACCCAGTACTTC. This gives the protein CASSDSPTTSGLETQYF. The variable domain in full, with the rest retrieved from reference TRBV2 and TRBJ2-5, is EPEVTQTPSHQVTQMGQEVILRCVPISNHLYFYWYRQILGQKVEFLVSFYNNEISEKSEIFDDQFSVERPDGSNFTLKIRSTKLEDSAMYFCASSDSPTTSGLETQYFGPGTRLLVL.

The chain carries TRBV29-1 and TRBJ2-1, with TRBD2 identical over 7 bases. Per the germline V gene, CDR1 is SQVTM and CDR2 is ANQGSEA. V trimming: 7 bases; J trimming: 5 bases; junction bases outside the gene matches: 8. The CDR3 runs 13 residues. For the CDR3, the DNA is TGCAGCGCCCACCGGGACTACAACAATGAGCAGTTCTTC. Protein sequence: CSAHRDYNNEQFF.

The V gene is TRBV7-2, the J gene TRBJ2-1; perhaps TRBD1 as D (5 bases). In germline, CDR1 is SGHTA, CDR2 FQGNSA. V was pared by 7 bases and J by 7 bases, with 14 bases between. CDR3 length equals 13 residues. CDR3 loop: CASTLQGVNEQFF. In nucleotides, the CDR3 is TGTGCCAGCACCCTTCAAGGGGTTAATGAGCAGTTCTTC.

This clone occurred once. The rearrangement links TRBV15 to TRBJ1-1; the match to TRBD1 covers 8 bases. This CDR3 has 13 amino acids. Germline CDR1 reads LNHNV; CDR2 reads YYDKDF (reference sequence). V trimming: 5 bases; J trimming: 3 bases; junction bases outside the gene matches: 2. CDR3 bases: TGTGCCACCAGCGGGACAGGAGACACTGAAGCTTTCTTT. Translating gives CATSGTGDTEAFF.

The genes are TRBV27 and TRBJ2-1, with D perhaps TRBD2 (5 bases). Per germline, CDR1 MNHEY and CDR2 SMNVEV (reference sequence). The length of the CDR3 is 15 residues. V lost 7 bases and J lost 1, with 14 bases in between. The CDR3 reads CASTGSGPSYNEQFF. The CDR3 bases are TGTGCCAGCACGGGGTCGGGCCCTTCCTACAATGAGCAGTTCTTC.

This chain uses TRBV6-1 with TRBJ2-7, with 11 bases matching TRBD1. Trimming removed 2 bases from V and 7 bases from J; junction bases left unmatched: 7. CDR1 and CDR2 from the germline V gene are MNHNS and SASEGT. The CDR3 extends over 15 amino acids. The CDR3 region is CASSEPGQGVREQYF. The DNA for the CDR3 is TGTGCCAGCAGTGAACCGGGACAGGGGGTGAGGGAGCAGTACTTC.

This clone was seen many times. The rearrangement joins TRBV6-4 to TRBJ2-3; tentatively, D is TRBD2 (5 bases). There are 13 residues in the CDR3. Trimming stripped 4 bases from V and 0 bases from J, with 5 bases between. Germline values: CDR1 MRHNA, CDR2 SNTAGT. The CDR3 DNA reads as TGTGCCAGCAGTGGCGGGAGCACAGATACGCAGTATTTT. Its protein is CASSGGSTDTQYF.

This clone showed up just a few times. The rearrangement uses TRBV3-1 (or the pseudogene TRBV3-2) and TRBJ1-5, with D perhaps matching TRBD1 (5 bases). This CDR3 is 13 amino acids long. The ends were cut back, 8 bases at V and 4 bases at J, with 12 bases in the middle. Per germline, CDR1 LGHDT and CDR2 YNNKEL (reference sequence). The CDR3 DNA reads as TGTGCCAGCCGGGGAGGGGAGAATCAGCCCCAGCATTTT. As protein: CASRGGENQPQHF.

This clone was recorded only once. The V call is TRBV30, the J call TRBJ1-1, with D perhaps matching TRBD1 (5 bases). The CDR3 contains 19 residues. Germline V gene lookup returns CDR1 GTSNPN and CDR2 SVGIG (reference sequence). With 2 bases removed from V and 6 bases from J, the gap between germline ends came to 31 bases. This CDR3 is CAWSRDRLSGNGGTAEAFF. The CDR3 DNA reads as TGTGCCTGGAGTCGCGACCGTCTCTCCGGGAATGGGGGGACCGCTGAAGCTTTCTTT. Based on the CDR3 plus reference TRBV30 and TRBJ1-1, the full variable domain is SQTIHQWPATLVQPVGSPLSLECTVEGTSNPNLYWYRQAAGRGLQLLFYSVGIGQISSEVPQNLSASRPQDRQFILSSKKLLLSDSGFYLCAWSRDRLSGNGGTAEAFFGQGTRLTVV.

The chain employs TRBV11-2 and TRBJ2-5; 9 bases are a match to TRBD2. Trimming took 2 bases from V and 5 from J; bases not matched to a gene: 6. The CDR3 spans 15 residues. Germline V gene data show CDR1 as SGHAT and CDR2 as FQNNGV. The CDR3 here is CASSLWREGGETQYF. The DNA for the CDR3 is TGTGCCAGCAGCTTATGGCGGGAGGGCGGGGAGACCCAGTACTTC.

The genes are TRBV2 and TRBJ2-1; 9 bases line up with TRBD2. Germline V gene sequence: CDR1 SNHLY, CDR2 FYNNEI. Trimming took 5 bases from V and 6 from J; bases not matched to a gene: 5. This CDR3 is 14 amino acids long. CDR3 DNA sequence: TGTGCCAGCAGTTTGCGGGAGGGATTCAATGAGCAGTTCTTC. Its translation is CASSLREGFNEQFF.

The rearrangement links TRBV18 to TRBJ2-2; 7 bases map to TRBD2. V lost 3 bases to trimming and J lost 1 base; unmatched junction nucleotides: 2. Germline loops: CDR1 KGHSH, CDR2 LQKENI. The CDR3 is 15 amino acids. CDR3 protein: CASSPREGNTGELFF. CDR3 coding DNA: TGTGCCAGCTCACCGAGGGAGGGGAACACCGGGGAGCTGTTTTTT.

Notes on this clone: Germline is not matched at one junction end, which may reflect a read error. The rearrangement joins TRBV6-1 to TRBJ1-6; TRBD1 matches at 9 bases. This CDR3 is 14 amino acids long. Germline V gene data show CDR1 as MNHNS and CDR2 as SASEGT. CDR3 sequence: CASSEGGGGDREDF. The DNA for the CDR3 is TGTGCCAGCAGTGAAGGGGGCGGAGGGGACAGGGAAGACTTT.

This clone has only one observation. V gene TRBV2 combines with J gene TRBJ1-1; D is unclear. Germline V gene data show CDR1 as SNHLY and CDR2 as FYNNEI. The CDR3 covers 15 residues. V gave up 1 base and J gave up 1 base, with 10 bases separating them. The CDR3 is CASSEVRQENTEAFF. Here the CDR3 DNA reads TGTGCCAGCAGTGAAGTAAGGCAGGAGAACACTGAAGCTTTCTTT.

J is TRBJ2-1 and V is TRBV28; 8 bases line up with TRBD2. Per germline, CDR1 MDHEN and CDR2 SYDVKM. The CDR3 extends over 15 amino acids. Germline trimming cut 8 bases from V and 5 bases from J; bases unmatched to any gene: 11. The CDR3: CASQQRAGAHNEQFF. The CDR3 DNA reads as TGTGCCAGCCAGCAACGAGCGGGAGCTCACAATGAGCAGTTCTTC. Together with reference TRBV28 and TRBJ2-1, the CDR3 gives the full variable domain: DVKVTQSSRYLVKRTGEKVFLECVQDMDHENMFWYRQDPGLGLRLIYFSYDVKMKEKGDIPEGYSVSREKKERFSLILESASTNQTSMYLCASQQRAGAHNEQFFGPGTRLTVL.